These 14 T cell receptor beta chains were sequenced from one sample in a study of T cell responses to AZD1222 COVID-19 vaccine. Data came from immunoSEQ multiplex PCR; TCRdb stores just in-frame clones and leaves some out. The sample has 85,000 to 95,000 clones; 90% are singletons. The specimen comprised peripheral blood, sampled on day 0 of AZD1222 vaccination. These receptors originate from an adult in good health.

The chain joins TRBV4-1 to TRBJ1-2, with D uncertain. CDR3 length: 14 residues. Germline V lookup: CDR1 MGHRA, CDR2 YSYEKL. Trimming shortened V by 3 bases and J by 5 bases, and 13 bases separated the two germline ends. CDR3 amino acids: CASSQGSREYGYTF. The CDR3 DNA is TGCGCCAGCAGCCAGGGGTCCCGAGAATATGGCTACACCTTC.

The CDR3 is CASSIAGGSVQPQHF. The CDR3 DNA reads TGTGCCAGTAGTATAGCAGGAGGGTCCGTGCAGCCCCAGCATTTT. The chain combines TRBV19 with TRBJ1-5; D is ambiguous. Germline assignment: CDR1 LNHDA and CDR2 SQIVND (reference sequence). This CDR3 spans 15 amino acids. The V end lost 1 base, the J end lost 7 bases, and 14 bases lay between the germline ends.

The CDR3 DNA sequence: TGTGCCAGCTCACCACAGAGCTCCTACGAGCAGTACTTC. It codes for CASSPQSSYEQYF. The chain carries TRBV18 and TRBJ2-7; D gene uncertain. The CDR3 runs to 13 residues. From germline, CDR1 is KGHSH and CDR2 LQKENI. Trimming removed 1 base from V and 0 bases from J, with 4 bases in between.

This clone was seen once. The CDR3, as DNA: TGCGCCAGCAGCCCCAGGCCTCTTTTAGGAGGGAACAATGAGCAGTTCTTC. This gives the protein CASSPRPLLGGNNEQFF. The chain recombines TRBV4-3 with TRBJ2-1, with D possibly TRBD2 on 6 matching bases. This CDR3 contains 17 residues. Trimming removed 4 bases from V and 5 bases from J, with 21 bases in between. Germline V gives CDR1 LGHNA, CDR2 YSLEER.

The chain uses TRBV6-6 and TRBJ1-1, with 7 bases identical to TRBD1. Germline trimming cut 3 bases from V and 5 bases from J; bases unmatched to any gene: 12. This CDR3 spans 16 amino acids. CDR1 and CDR2 from the germline V gene are MNHNY and SVGAGI (reference sequence). The CDR3 region has the DNA TGTGCCAGCAGTTATAGGGACAAGACAGGGTTTACTGAAGCTTTCTTT. It translates to CASSYRDKTGFTEAFF.

The chain has TRBV27 and TRBJ1-5; D is unresolved. The CDR3 spans 14 residues. Germline V gives CDR1 MNHEY, CDR2 SMNVEV (reference sequence). V shed 4 bases and J shed 9 bases, with 16 bases lying between them. The CDR3 spells CASSSQRVVRPQHF. CDR3 coding DNA: TGTGCCAGCAGTTCCCAACGGGTAGTACGGCCCCAGCATTTT.

This clone was found a few times. The rearrangement links TRBV5-1 to TRBJ1-1, with a weak D call TRBD1 (5 bases). CDR1 is SGHRS, CDR2 YFSETQ, per germline. This CDR3 has 15 residues. The V end was cut by 2 bases, the J end by 4 bases, with 15 bases between. This CDR3 reads CASSFAAGNPTEAFF. The CDR3 DNA reads as TGCGCCAGCAGCTTTGCGGCAGGGAATCCCACTGAAGCTTTCTTT.

This clone was seen just once. The chain couples TRBV18 to TRBJ2-3; D not certain. The V and J ends lost 6 bases and 0 bases respectively, with 10 bases between them. Per the germline V gene, CDR1 is KGHSH and CDR2 is LQKENI. The CDR3 sequence is 14 residues long. This CDR3 is CASSPETSTDTQYF. The CDR3 DNA reads TGTGCCAGCTCTCCTGAGACTAGCACAGATACGCAGTATTTT.

CDR3 amino acids: CASSGQVGTGLSRETQYF. The CDR3 DNA is TGTGCCAGCAGCGGACAGGTGGGAACAGGCCTCTCTCGGGAGACCCAGTACTTC. This chain uses TRBV7-6 with TRBJ2-5; 7 nucleotides align to TRBD1. Germline CDR1 SGHVS, CDR2 FNYEAQ. The CDR3 extends over 18 amino acids. V shed 5 bases and J 5 bases; nucleotides not matched to a gene: 20.

The chain combines TRBV7-3 with TRBJ2-3; perhaps D is TRBD1 or TRBD2 (5 bases each). Looked up from germline, CDR1 is SGHTA and CDR2 is FQGTGA. This CDR3 region has 15 residues. V lost 0 bases and J 5 bases, leaving 12 bases between the germline ends. CDR3 DNA sequence: TGTGCCAGCAGCTTAACTCGGGGCCCGGGAGATACGCAGTATTTT. Its translation: CASSLTRGPGDTQYF.

V gene TRBV7-9 combines with J gene TRBJ2-7, with D unclear. V lost 5 bases, J lost 2 bases, and 7 bases lay in between. The length of the CDR3 is 12 residues. Germline CDR1 is SEHNR and CDR2 is FQNEAQ (reference sequence). CDR3 bases: TGTGCCAGCAGCGTCGCTACCTACGAGCAGTACTTC. It is translated as CASSVATYEQYF.

The chain combines TRBV11-2 with TRBJ1-1; 9 bases align to TRBD1. J lost 2 bases, V lost 4 bases, and 2 bases had no gene match. Germline V gene sequence: CDR1 SGHAT, CDR2 FQNNGV. This CDR3 contains 14 residues. CDR3 DNA sequence: TGTGCCAGCAGCTGGACAGGGGAAAACACTGAAGCTTTCTTT. Its protein product is CASSWTGENTEAFF.

The genes are TRBV27 and TRBJ2-7; perhaps TRBD1 as D (6 bases). The germline V gene encodes CDR1 MNHEY and CDR2 SMNVEV (reference sequence). V was cut by 8 bases and J by 3 bases, with 20 bases left in between. The CDR3 totals 15 residues. The CDR3 coding sequence is TGTGCCAGCCGCCGCACAACAGGGTCAAGCTACGAGCAGTACTTC. The encoded protein is CASRRTTGSSYEQYF.

This chain joins TRBV7-9 and TRBJ2-1, with 8 bases lining up with TRBD2. Unmatched junction bases numbered 10, after V lost 2 bases and J lost 4 bases. Per germline, CDR1 SEHNR and CDR2 FQNEAQ (reference sequence). The CDR3 has 17 amino acids. The CDR3 reads CASSLSGGRTLYNEQFF. The CDR3 DNA is TGTGCCAGCAGCTTAAGTGGCGGGAGGACCTTATACAATGAGCAGTTCTTC. Filled out from reference TRBV7-9 and TRBJ2-1, the complete variable domain reads DTGVSQNPRHKITKRGQNVTFRCDPISEHNRLYWYRQTLGQGPEFLTYFQNEAQLEKSRLLSDRFSAERPKGSFSTLEIQRTEQGDSAMYLCASSLSGGRTLYNEQFFGPGTRLTVL.